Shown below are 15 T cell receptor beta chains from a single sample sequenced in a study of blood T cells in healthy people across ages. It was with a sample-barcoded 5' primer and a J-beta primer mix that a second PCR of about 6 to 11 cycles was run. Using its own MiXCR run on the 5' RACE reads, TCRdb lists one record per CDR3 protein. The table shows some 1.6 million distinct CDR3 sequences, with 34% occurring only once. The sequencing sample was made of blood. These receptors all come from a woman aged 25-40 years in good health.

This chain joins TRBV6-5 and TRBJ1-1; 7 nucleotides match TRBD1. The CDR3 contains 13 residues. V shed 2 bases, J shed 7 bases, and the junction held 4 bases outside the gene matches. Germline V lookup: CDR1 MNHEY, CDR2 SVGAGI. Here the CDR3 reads CASSYLTGNEAFF. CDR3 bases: TGTGCCAGCAGTTACCTGACAGGGAATGAAGCTTTCTTT.

The CDR3 is CASSSSPRDNEAKNIQYF. In DNA, the CDR3 is TGTGCCAGCAGTTCATCCCCCCGGGACAACGAAGCCAAAAACATTCAGTACTTC. V and J are TRBV28 and TRBJ2-4; the D gene is possibly TRBD1 (6 bases). The CDR3 totals 18 residues. CDR1 is MDHEN, CDR2 SYDVKM, per germline. Between the trimmed V and J ends, which lost 4 bases and 0 bases, there was a span of 19 bases. Supplemented by reference TRBV28 and TRBJ2-4, the full variable domain reads DVKVTQSSRYLVKRTGEKVFLECVQDMDHENMFWYRQDPGLGLRLIYFSYDVKMKEKGDIPEGYSVSREKKERFSLILESASTNQTSMYLCASSSSPRDNEAKNIQYFGAGTRLSVL.

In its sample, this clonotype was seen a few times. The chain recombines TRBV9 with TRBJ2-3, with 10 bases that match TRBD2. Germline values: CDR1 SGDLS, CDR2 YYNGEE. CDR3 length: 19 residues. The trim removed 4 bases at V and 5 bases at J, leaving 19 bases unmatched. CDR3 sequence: CASSPGPLAGLPGEDTQYF. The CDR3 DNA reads TGTGCCAGCAGCCCAGGTCCACTAGCGGGGCTCCCAGGCGAAGATACGCAGTATTTT. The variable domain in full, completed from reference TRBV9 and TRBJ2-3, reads DSGVTQTPKHLITATGQRVTLRCSPRSGDLSVYWYQQSLDQGLQFLIQYYNGEERAKGNILERFSAQQFPDLHSELNLSSLELGDSALYFCASSPGPLAGLPGEDTQYFGPGTRLTVL.

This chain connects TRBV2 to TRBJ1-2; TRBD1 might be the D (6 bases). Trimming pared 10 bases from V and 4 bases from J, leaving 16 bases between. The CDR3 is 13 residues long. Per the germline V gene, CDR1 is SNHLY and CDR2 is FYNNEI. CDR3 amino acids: CATAGGRSYGYTF. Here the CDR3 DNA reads TGTGCCACCGCGGGGGGCAGAAGCTATGGCTACACCTTC.

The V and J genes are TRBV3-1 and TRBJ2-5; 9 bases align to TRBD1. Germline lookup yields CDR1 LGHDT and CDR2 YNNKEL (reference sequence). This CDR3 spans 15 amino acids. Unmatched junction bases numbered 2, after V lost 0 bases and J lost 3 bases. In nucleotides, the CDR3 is TGTGCCAGCAGCCAAGAGCGGACAGGGGAAGAGACCCAGTACTTC. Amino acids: CASSQERTGEETQYF.

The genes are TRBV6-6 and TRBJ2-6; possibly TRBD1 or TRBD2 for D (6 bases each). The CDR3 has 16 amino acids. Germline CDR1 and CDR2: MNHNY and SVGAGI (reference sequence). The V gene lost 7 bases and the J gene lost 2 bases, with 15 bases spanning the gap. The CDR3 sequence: CASTYGGGTGANVLTF. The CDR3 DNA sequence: TGTGCCAGCACCTACGGGGGCGGGACTGGGGCCAACGTCCTGACTTTC.

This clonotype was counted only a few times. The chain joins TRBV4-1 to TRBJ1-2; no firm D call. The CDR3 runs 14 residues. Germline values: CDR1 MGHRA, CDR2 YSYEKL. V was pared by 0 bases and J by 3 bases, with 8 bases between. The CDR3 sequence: CASSQDSQYYGYTF. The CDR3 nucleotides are TGCGCCAGCAGCCAAGATTCCCAGTACTATGGCTACACCTTC.

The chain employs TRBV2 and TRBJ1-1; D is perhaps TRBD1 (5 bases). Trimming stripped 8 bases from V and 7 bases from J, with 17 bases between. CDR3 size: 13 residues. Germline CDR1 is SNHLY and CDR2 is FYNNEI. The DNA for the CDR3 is TGTGCCAGCGGTTCAGGGCGGCGAGGTGAAGCTTTCTTT. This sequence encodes CASGSGRRGEAFF.

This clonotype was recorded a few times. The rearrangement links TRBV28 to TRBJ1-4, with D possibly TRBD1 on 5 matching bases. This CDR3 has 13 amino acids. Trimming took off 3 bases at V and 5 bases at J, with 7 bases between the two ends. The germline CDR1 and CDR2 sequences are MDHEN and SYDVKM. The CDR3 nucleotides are TGTGCCAGCAGTTTCGACAGAAATGAAAAACTGTTTTTT. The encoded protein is CASSFDRNEKLFF.

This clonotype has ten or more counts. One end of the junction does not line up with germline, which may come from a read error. Here the CDR3 reads CASSFTSGGTDTQYF. In DNA form, the CDR3 reads TGTGCCAGCAGCTTCACTAGCGGGGGCACAGATACGCAGTATTTT. The V call is TRBV5-1, the J call TRBJ2-3; 10 bases line up with TRBD2. CDR3 size: 15 residues. The germline V gene encodes CDR1 SGHRS and CDR2 YFSETQ.

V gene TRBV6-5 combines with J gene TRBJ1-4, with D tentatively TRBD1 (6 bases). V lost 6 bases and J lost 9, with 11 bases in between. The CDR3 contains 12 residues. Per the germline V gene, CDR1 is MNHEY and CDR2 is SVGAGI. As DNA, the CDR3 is TGTGCCAGCAGCCCGGACAGACAAAAACTGTTTTTT. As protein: CASSPDRQKLFF.

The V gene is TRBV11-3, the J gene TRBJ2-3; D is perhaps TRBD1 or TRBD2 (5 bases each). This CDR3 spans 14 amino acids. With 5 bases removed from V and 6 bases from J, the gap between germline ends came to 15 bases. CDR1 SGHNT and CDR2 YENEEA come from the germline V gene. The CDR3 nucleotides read TGTGCCAGCAGCGGGGGTTGGGGCAGTGATACGCAGTATTTT. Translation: CASSGGWGSDTQYF.

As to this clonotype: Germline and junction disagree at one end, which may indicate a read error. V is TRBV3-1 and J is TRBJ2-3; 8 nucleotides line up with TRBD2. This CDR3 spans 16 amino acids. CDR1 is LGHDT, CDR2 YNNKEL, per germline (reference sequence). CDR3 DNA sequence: TGTGCCAGCAGTCAAGACTGGCGGGAGGCCACAGATACGCAGTATTTT. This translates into CASSQDWREATDTQYF.

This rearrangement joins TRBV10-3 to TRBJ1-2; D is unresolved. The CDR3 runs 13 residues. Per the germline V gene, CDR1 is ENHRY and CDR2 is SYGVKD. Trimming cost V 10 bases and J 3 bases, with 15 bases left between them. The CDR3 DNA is TGTGCCACAGCTGACCAGCAGGACTATGGCTACACCTTC. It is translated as CATADQQDYGYTF.

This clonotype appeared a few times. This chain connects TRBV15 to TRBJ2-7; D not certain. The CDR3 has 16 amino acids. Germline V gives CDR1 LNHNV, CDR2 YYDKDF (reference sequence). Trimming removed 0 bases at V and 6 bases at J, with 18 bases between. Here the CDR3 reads CATSREHPAAFSEQYF. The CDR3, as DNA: TGTGCCACCAGCAGAGAGCACCCGGCAGCTTTCAGCGAGCAGTACTTC.